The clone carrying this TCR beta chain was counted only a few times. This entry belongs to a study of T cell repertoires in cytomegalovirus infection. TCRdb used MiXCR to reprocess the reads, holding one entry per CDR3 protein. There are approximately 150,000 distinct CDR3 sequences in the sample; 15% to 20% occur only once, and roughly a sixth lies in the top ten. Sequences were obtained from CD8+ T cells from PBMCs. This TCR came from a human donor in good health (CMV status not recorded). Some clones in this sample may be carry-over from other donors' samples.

Here the CDR3 reads CASSYDGAGGLDEQYF. DNA for the CDR3: TGTGCCAGCAGTTACGACGGCGCGGGAGGACTCGACGAGCAGTACTTC. This chain uses TRBV6-5 with TRBJ2-7; 8 nucleotides agree with TRBD2. V gave up 2 bases and J gave up 5 bases; unmatched junction bases: 11. Germline-derived CDR1 and CDR2 are MNHEY and SVGAGI. This CDR3 is built from 16 residues.